These 25 T cell receptor beta chains originate from one sample sequenced in a study of T cell responses to AZD1222 COVID-19 vaccine. Clones were sequenced by immunoSEQ multiplex PCR, and TCRdb holds only the in-frame ones, with some missing. The table has some 140,000 clones, more than 85% seen once. Sample: peripheral blood, taken on day 0 of AZD1222 vaccination. All receptors derive from an adult in good health.

J is TRBJ1-1 and V is TRBV27, with 10 bases lining up with TRBD1. The V gene end was trimmed by 4 bases and the J gene end by 5 bases; junction bases not matched to a gene: 4. This CDR3 contains 14 residues. The germline gives CDR1 MNHEY, CDR2 SMNVEV (reference sequence). CDR3 region: CASSWTGGKTEAFF. The CDR3 region has the DNA TGTGCCAGCAGTTGGACAGGGGGGAAAACTGAAGCTTTCTTT.

This rearrangement joins TRBV27 to TRBJ2-2; no clear D gene. Germline-derived CDR1 and CDR2 are MNHEY and SMNVEV (reference sequence). V was clipped by 2 bases and J by 3 bases, with 7 bases between them. This CDR3 is built from 14 residues. The CDR3, as DNA: TGTGCCAGCAGTTTAGGCCCTGACACCGGGGAGCTGTTTTTT. Translating gives CASSLGPDTGELFF.

V gene TRBV7-8 combines with J gene TRBJ2-7, with TRBD2 as a possible D gene (6 bases). CDR1 is SGHVS, CDR2 FQNEAQ, per germline. This CDR3 is built from 15 residues. The V end lost 5 bases, the J end lost 6 bases, and 20 bases lay between the germline ends. The CDR3 sequence: CASSHRDSGAAEQYF. In DNA form, the CDR3 reads TGTGCCAGCAGCCATCGGGACTCCGGGGCGGCCGAGCAGTACTTC.

The chain links TRBV18 to TRBJ1-4, with D unresolved. Trimming shortened V by 2 bases and J by 7 bases, and 14 bases separated the two germline ends. Germline CDR1 and CDR2: KGHSH and LQKENI. CDR3 length equals 15 residues. CDR3 DNA sequence: TGTGCCAGCTCACCAGGGAAAACGGAGGGTGAAAAACTGTTTTTT. Translation gives CASSPGKTEGEKLFF. Together with reference TRBV18 and TRBJ1-4, the CDR3 gives the full variable domain: NAGVMQNPRHLVRRRGQEARLRCSPMKGHSHVYWYRQLPEEGLKFMVYLQKENIIDESGMPKERFSAEFPKEGPSILRIQQVVRGDSAAYFCASSPGKTEGEKLFFGSGTQLSVL.

J is TRBJ2-3 and V is TRBV3-1 (or the pseudogene TRBV3-2); D is uncertain. Germline loops: CDR1 LGHDT, CDR2 YNNKEL (reference sequence). The CDR3 sequence is 16 residues long. The V end was cut by 0 bases, the J end by 0 bases, with 10 bases between. The CDR3 protein is CASSQDPDPSTDTQYF. DNA of the CDR3: TGTGCCAGCAGCCAAGACCCGGACCCTAGCACAGATACGCAGTATTTT.

Here the CDR3 reads CASSQVWRGGPGELFF. CDR3 coding DNA: TGTGCCAGCAGCCAAGTATGGCGGGGGGGGCCCGGGGAGCTGTTTTTT. The chain employs TRBV4-2 and TRBJ2-2, with 9 bases identical to TRBD2. With V trimmed by 1 base and J by 6 bases, 6 bases remained unmatched. CDR3 length equals 16 residues. Germline V gene data show CDR1 as LGHNA and CDR2 as YNFKEQ.

The chain uses TRBV28 and TRBJ1-3; D may be TRBD1 (6 bases). The CDR3 loop spans 16 amino acids. The germline V gene has CDR1 MDHEN and CDR2 SYDVKM. Trimming left V 1 base short and J 5 bases short, with 15 bases between. The CDR3, as DNA: TGTGCCAGCAGTTTATCTGGTCGGGGGGCCAGAAACACCATATATTTT. Residues: CASSLSGRGARNTIYF. Based on the CDR3 plus reference TRBV28 and TRBJ1-3, the full variable domain is DVKVTQSSRYLVKRTGEKVFLECVQDMDHENMFWYRQDPGLGLRLIYFSYDVKMKEKGDIPEGYSVSREKKERFSLILESASTNQTSMYLCASSLSGRGARNTIYFGEGSWLTVV.

The chain has TRBV2 and TRBJ1-4, with a possible D match to TRBD1 (5 bases). V was cut by 5 bases and J by 5 bases, with 9 bases left in between. The CDR3 totals 13 residues. Per germline, CDR1 SNHLY and CDR2 FYNNEI. DNA for the CDR3: TGTGCCAGCAGTAGAAACAGGAATGAAAAACTGTTTTTT. This gives the protein CASSRNRNEKLFF.

The chain recombines TRBV7-9 with TRBJ2-5, with D perhaps assigned TRBD1 or TRBD2 (5 bases each). The CDR3 length is 16 residues. The V end lost 5 bases, the J end lost 3 bases, and 19 bases lay between the germline ends. CDR1 SEHNR and CDR2 FQNEAQ come from the germline V gene (reference sequence). The CDR3 nucleotides are TGTGCCAGCAGCCCTTGGCGCGAGGGACCCAAAGAGACCCAGTACTTC. Translated: CASSPWREGPKETQYF.

The genes are TRBV6-5 and TRBJ2-7; D call uncertain. CDR1 MNHEY and CDR2 SVGAGI come from the germline V gene. This CDR3 contains 13 residues. The V end lost 5 bases, the J end lost 3 bases, and 11 bases lay between the germline ends. In nucleotides, the CDR3 is TGTGCCAGCAGTCAATACCTCCACTACGAGCAGTACTTC. Residues: CASSQYLHYEQYF.

This clone was recorded a few times. V gene TRBV30 combines with J gene TRBJ1-1; maybe TRBD1 (5 bases). The germline V gene has CDR1 GTSNPN and CDR2 SVGIG (reference sequence). The length of the CDR3 is 17 residues. The V end lost 2 bases, the J end lost 3 bases, and 22 bases lay between the germline ends. The chain's CDR3 is CAWSTNRGPGGDTEAFF. Here the CDR3 DNA reads TGTGCCTGGAGTACAAACCGGGGTCCCGGGGGGGACACTGAAGCTTTCTTT.

This chain connects TRBV19 to TRBJ1-5; maybe TRBD1 (6 bases). This CDR3 region has 18 residues. V was cut by 2 bases and J by 7 bases, with 24 bases left in between. Germline CDR1 and CDR2: LNHDA and SQIVND (reference sequence). The CDR3 DNA follows: TGTGCCAGTAGTATAACCCCCCCCTCCCAACAGGGATTCCAGCCCCAGCATTTT. Translating it yields CASSITPPSQQGFQPQHF.

The J gene is TRBJ1-5, the V gene TRBV5-4; D may be TRBD1 (5 bases). Germline lookup yields CDR1 SGHNT and CDR2 YYREEE (reference sequence). With 4 bases removed from V and 9 bases from J, the gap between germline ends came to 11 bases. This CDR3 has 12 amino acids. The CDR3 spells CASSATGGPQHF. DNA for the CDR3: TGTGCCAGCAGCGCCACGGGGGGGCCCCAGCATTTT.

This clone was detected once. This rearrangement joins TRBV9 to TRBJ2-3; the D gene is possibly TRBD2 (5 bases). V lost 0 bases, J lost 2 bases, and 7 bases lay in between. Germline V gene sequence: CDR1 SGDLS, CDR2 YYNGEE. The CDR3 contains 14 residues. The CDR3 region has the DNA TGTGCCAGCAGCGTAGGAGGGTTCACAGATACGCAGTATTTT. Amino acids: CASSVGGFTDTQYF.

This chain connects TRBV30 to TRBJ1-6; 8 bases fit TRBD1. The J segment lost 10 bases and the V segment lost 1 base, leaving 15 bases of the junction unmatched. This CDR3 spans 17 amino acids. CDR1 and CDR2 (germline): GTSNPN, SVGIG (reference sequence). CDR3 sequence: CAWSAPDPGQGVSPLHF. In DNA, the CDR3 is TGTGCCTGGAGTGCTCCCGACCCAGGACAGGGAGTATCACCCCTCCACTTT.

In its sample, this clone was seen once. The chain uses TRBV7-9 and TRBJ2-3; 9 nucleotides align to TRBD1. The CDR3 has 15 amino acids. The germline gives CDR1 SEHNR, CDR2 FQNEAQ (reference sequence). V shed 5 bases and J 4 bases; nucleotides not matched to a gene: 7. The chain's CDR3 is CASSLNRGLADTQYF. The DNA of the CDR3 is TGTGCCAGCAGCCTTAACAGGGGGCTCGCAGATACGCAGTATTTT.

This clone was seen more than once but under ten times. The genes are TRBV5-1 and TRBJ1-2; unclear D gene. V shed 1 base and J shed 2 bases, with 12 bases lying between them. This CDR3 comprises 15 residues. Per the germline V gene, CDR1 is SGHRS and CDR2 is YFSETQ. The DNA for the CDR3 is TGCGCCAGCAGCTTGTTAACAGCTCTCAACTATGGCTACACCTTC. Amino acid sequence: CASSLLTALNYGYTF.

This chain links TRBV15 with TRBJ2-1; no clear D. V shed 3 bases and J shed 15 bases, with 21 bases lying between them. The CDR3 consists of 14 residues. Germline V gives CDR1 LNHNV, CDR2 YYDKDF (reference sequence). CDR3 region: CATSRIVETPLPFF. For the CDR3, the DNA is TGTGCCACCAGCAGGATTGTAGAAACACCACTCCCGTTCTTC.

This clone showed up just once. The chain carries TRBV5-4 and TRBJ2-1, with 12 bases fitting TRBD2. The germline V gene has CDR1 SGHNT and CDR2 YYREEE (reference sequence). J was trimmed by 1 base and V by 2 bases; bases with no gene match: 4. The CDR3 loop spans 17 amino acids. CDR3 coding DNA: TGTGCCAGCAGCTTAGGGACTAGCGGGTTTTCCTACAATGAGCAGTTCTTC. Translating gives CASSLGTSGFSYNEQFF.

The chain combines TRBV6-4 with TRBJ2-3; TRBD1 aligns across 11 bases. Trimming removed 5 bases from V and 0 bases from J; junction bases left unmatched: 1. The CDR3 sequence is 15 residues long. Per the germline V gene, CDR1 is MRHNA and CDR2 is SNTAGT. CDR3 loop: CASSRDRGSTDTQYF. DNA for the CDR3: TGTGCCAGCAGTCGGGACAGGGGGAGCACAGATACGCAGTATTTT.

V and J are TRBV30 and TRBJ1-2, with TRBD1 matching over 10 bases. There are 16 residues in the CDR3. Looked up from germline, CDR1 is GTSNPN and CDR2 is SVGIG (reference sequence). The V segment lost 4 bases and the J segment 8 bases; nucleotides outside the gene matches: 16. Here the CDR3 DNA reads TGTGCCTGGATGGGGACAGGGGTTGGTCGGGCGTCCGGCTACACCTTC. As protein: CAWMGTGVGRASGYTF.

The genes are TRBV5-5 and TRBJ1-3, with a tentative D call TRBD1 (5 bases). CDR3 length: 15 residues. Germline CDR1 SGHKS, CDR2 YYEKEE (reference sequence). V gave up 1 base and J gave up 0 bases, with 8 bases separating them. The CDR3 nucleotides read TGTGCCAGCAGCTTGTGGGGGAGCTCTGGAAACACCATATATTTT. Translated, it gives CASSLWGSSGNTIYF.

This clone was picked up one time. The J gene is TRBJ2-7, the V gene TRBV7-2; D remains unclear. Germline assignment: CDR1 SGHTA and CDR2 FQGNSA. The V end lost 1 base, the J end lost 6 bases, and 7 bases lay between the germline ends. This CDR3 is 12 amino acids long. The CDR3 here is CASSLDLSEQYF. The CDR3, as DNA: TGTGCCAGCAGCTTAGATCTTAGCGAGCAGTACTTC.

V usage is TRBV15 and J usage is TRBJ2-3, with D unresolved. Trimming shortened V by 5 bases and J by 0 bases, and 6 bases separated the two germline ends. Germline V CDR1 and CDR2: LNHNV, YYDKDF (reference sequence). The CDR3 covers 13 residues. CDR3: CATSGRSTDTQYF. The CDR3 nucleotides are TGTGCCACCAGCGGACGCAGCACAGATACGCAGTATTTT.

V gene TRBV14 combines with J gene TRBJ1-2; tentatively, D is TRBD1 (5 bases). V was shortened by 2 bases and J by 9 bases, with 10 bases between the two germline ends. This CDR3 contains 12 residues. Germline CDR1 and CDR2: SGHDN and FVKESK. In DNA form, the CDR3 reads TGTGCCAGCAGCCAATTCAGGGAGCGCTACACCTTC. Translated: CASSQFRERYTF.